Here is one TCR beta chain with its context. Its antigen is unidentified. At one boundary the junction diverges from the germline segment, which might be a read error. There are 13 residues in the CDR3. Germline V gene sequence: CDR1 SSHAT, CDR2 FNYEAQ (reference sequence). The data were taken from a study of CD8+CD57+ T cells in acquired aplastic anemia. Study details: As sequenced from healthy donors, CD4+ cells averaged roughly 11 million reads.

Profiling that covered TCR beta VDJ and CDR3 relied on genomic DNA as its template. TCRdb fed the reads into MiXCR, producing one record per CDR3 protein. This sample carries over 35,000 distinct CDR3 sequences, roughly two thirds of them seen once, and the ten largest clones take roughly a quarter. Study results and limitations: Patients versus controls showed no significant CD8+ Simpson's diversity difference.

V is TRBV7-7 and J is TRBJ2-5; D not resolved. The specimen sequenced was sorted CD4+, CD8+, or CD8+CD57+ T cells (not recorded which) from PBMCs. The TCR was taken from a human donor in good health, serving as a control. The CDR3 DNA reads TGTGCTAGCAGCTTAGTCCTCCAAGAGACCCAGTACTTC. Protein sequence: CASSLVLQETQYF.